This T cell receptor beta chain came from a study of T cell responses to AZD1222 COVID-19 vaccine. General study findings and limits: All repertoire sampling was performed exclusively after the peak T cell response. Possibly, clonal diversity was underestimated; donors were largely white British and included more females.

Here immunoSEQ multiplex PCR was the method, and the copy in TCRdb shows in-frame clones only, minus some. Among 150,000 to 200,000 clones listed, 85% to 90% were seen once. Of note for this clone: Its antigen is currently unknown.

Looked up from germline, CDR1 is SEHNR and CDR2 is FQNEAQ (reference sequence). This CDR3 is 13 amino acids long. Trimming removed 5 bases at V and 4 bases at J, with 9 bases between. The material sequenced was peripheral blood, taken on day 0 of AZD1222 vaccination. The genes are TRBV7-9 and TRBJ1-5, with D maybe TRBD1 (6 bases). The source is an adult in good health. The chain's CDR3 is CASSRTANQPQHF. Here the CDR3 DNA reads TGTGCCAGCAGCCGGACAGCTAATCAGCCCCAGCATTTT.